This T cell receptor (beta chain) was recorded in a study of blood T cell repertoires in COVID-19 (dated by TCRdb to between 2020 and 2021). Notes on the research overall: The collaborator samples originated in the United States, Italy and Spain and spanned the acute and convalescent phases of COVID-19. Where HLA class I and class II types were available, the types were taken from metadata supplied by the sample provider, not from assay-based typing. Nearly every sample came with metadata listing a de-identified subject ID, COVID-19 status, age in years and sex. The samples were drawn from the first 160 participants of the ongoing ImmuneRACE study and from some 1,300 subjects provided by 6 global collaborators. The repertoires were made available in a free public database intended to serve as a resource for research on the immune response to SARS-CoV-2. The material from the prospective study consisted of cDNA or gDNA derived from T cells, B-cell-depleted T cells, or PBMCs. Subjects who had been exposed to COVID-19, were actively infected with it, or had recovered from it provided the deeply sampled blood TCRbeta repertoires that made up the dataset. What the research found in general, with its limitations: Clinical and demographic metadata were provided uncurated, with the amount varying by source and participant.

CDR1 and CDR2 were assigned from the germline V gene as SGHDT and YYEEEE. The CDR3 covers 16 residues, taking in both the cysteine and the phenylalanine. Only the CDR3 DNA is retained, 48 bases long and in frame from the first base. V has 0 bases trimmed and J has 6 bases trimmed; junction bases matching no gene number 12. Each collaborating institution followed its own protocols to collect whole blood in K2EDTA tubes. For TCRbeta analysis, collaborator samples were shipped as frozen whole blood, as isolated PBMCs, or as DNA extracted from either sample type. TCRbeta CDR3 regions were amplified from genomic DNA by means of the immunoSEQ Assay, a bias-controlled multiplex PCR. Regarding the original processing steps: Nucleated cell counts per sample were estimated from amplification of reference gene primers within the assay. Sequence reads were collapsed and filtered to measure the absolute abundance of every unique TCRbeta CDR3 rearrangement. Productive Simpson clonality was computed per sample as the square root of Simpson's diversity index over productive rearrangements. In TCRdb, the immuneACCESS table is reduced to in-frame sequences with V and J assigned. These tables do not hold every clone; where another copy was compared, an unresolved V gene accounts for under half, and the others remain unexplained. V and J calls and clone size are as listed in that table; D and trimming were resolved from the DNA. The sample data list tens of thousands of clones, and 86% of these were observed just once. The top ten constitute less than 9.5% of the sample.

The table lists this clone with a count of one. This receptor's antigen is unknown. The record has no base qualities; no much larger clone is one base away. The sequence joins TRBV5-6 to TRBJ2-7, and TRBD2 aligns with 7 junction nucleotides. Sample: peripheral blood. The origin of this receptor is a man aged 60-69 years with acute or convalescent COVID-19. The DNA sequence is as follows: TGTGCCAGCAGCTTGGTCGGACTAGTTCTCAAATCCGAGCAGTACTTC. Its protein product is CASSLVGLVLKSEQYF.